This T cell receptor beta chain was retrieved from a study of T cell changes during pregnancy in multiple sclerosis. Sequencing used immunoSEQ multiplex PCR; TCRdb keeps in-frame clones, though not all of them. This repertoire shows 25,000 to 35,000 clones, about 89% found once; its top ten account for approximately 6.9%. This clone was seen a single time. The sequencing used CD8+ T cells from peripheral blood mononuclear cells, collected in the second trimester of pregnancy. This clonotype was obtained from a female donor with multiple sclerosis, enrolled in a pregnancy study.

The CDR3 region has the DNA TGTGCCAGCAGCGTAGTGTCGGGACTAGAAAGCACAGATACGCAGTATTTT. This gives the protein CASSVVSGLESTDTQYF. The chain links TRBV9 to TRBJ2-3, with 8 bases lining up with TRBD2. The CDR3 has 17 residues. Trimming at V came to 0 bases and at J to 0 bases, leaving 6 bases not matched to a gene. The germline V gene encodes CDR1 SGDLS and CDR2 YYNGEE. Complete variable domain (other parts from reference TRBV9 and TRBJ2-3): DSGVTQTPKHLITATGQRVTLRCSPRSGDLSVYWYQQSLDQGLQFLIQYYNGEERAKGNILERFSAQQFPDLHSELNLSSLELGDSALYFCASSVVSGLESTDTQYFGPGTRLTVL.